The clone carrying this T cell receptor beta chain was recorded a few times. The data are from a study of cytomegalovirus exposure and HLA in healthy donors. Trimming took 5 bases from V and 3 from J, leaving 10 bases between them. This CDR3 has 13 amino acids. Germline CDR1 reads MDHEN; CDR2 reads SYDVKM. Researchers ran the PCR with 60 Vbeta and 13 Jbeta primers. Assay: immunoSEQ multiplex PCR; the TCRdb copy retains only in-frame clones and omits some. The table has 150,000 to 170,000 clones, approximately 69% seen once. The source material was PBMCs. This sequence originates from a man aged 25 to 40 in good health and CMV-seronegative. The chain combines TRBV28 with TRBJ2-5; D remains unclear. The CDR3 nucleotides read TGTGCCAGCAGTAAGGAGCACGAAGAGACCCAGTACTTC. Its translation: CASSKEHEETQYF.